A selection of T cell receptor beta chains follows, all from one sample in a study of blood T cell repertoires in COVID-19. Profiled with immunoSEQ multiplex PCR; TCRdb holds only in-frame clones, not every one. The sample shows approximately 300,000 clones, around 85% of them seen only once. The specimen sequenced was PBMCs or T cells enriched from blood (not recorded which). The source of these receptors is a woman under 40 who had been exposed to COVID-19. Each CDR3 is given with its conserved first and last residue. The D gene is left open where the match is weak. Clone size is given for some rows only: seen once, a few or many times, or a class if the clone is expanded.

TRBD1	TRBJ2-7	TRBV2	.	TGTGCCAGCAGTATCACAGGGGCCGAGCAGTACTTC	CASSITGAEQYF
.	TRBJ2-7	TRBV7-9	.	TGTGCCAGCAGCTTAAATTCCGCGGGGGCGGGGGAGCAGTACTTC	CASSLNSAGAGEQYF
TRBD1	TRBJ1-2	TRBV11-2	.	TGTGCCAGCAGTAAAAATACAGGGGGCTCTTATGGCTACACCTTC	CASSKNTGGSYGYTF
TRBD1	TRBJ2-1	TRBV10-3	.	TGTGCCATCAGAGAACAGGGGGCGGGGAACAATGAGCAGTTCTTC	CAIREQGAGNNEQFF
TRBD1	TRBJ1-5	TRBV5-5	once	TGTGCCAGCAGCTGGGACAGGGGAAAGGATCAGCCCCAGCATTTT	CASSWDRGKDQPQHF
.	TRBJ1-2	TRBV7-3	.	TGTGCCAGCAGCTCTTCCCGGACAGCAAACTATGGCTACACCTTC	CASSSSRTANYGYTF
.	TRBJ1-4	TRBV9	.	TGTGCCAGCAGTCGTGGGACTGACCTTTTGAGGCGACTGTTTTTT	CASSRGTDLLRRLFF
TRBD2	TRBJ2-2	TRBV7-7	many	TGTGCTAGCAGCTTAGCTAGCGGGGGGTCGCCCGGGGAGCTGTTTTTT	CASSLASGGSPGELFF
TRBD2	TRBJ2-1	TRBV6-5	.	TGTGCCAGCATAATGGTAGCGGGAGATCCCGAGCAGTTCTTC	CASIMVAGDPEQFF
.	TRBJ2-7	TRBV12-3/TRBV12-4	.	TGTGCCAGCAGTTTAATAGGGGACGAGCAGTACTTC	CASSLIGDEQYF
TRBD1	TRBJ1-2	TRBV7-2	.	TGTGCCAGCAGCTTAGAGTATCCAGGGGGAGGTCATATTGGCTACACCTTC	CASSLEYPGGGHIGYTF
TRBD2	TRBJ2-3	TRBV4-3	.	TGCGCCAGCAGCCAAGATACGGGGGGGGGCACAGATACGCAGTATTTT	CASSQDTGGGTDTQYF
.	TRBJ2-7	TRBV4-1	.	TGCGCCAGCAGCCAAGAGCAGACAGCCTACGAGCAGTACTTC	CASSQEQTAYEQYF
TRBD1	TRBJ1-5	TRBV4-3	.	TGCGCCAGCAGCCAAGATCCAGGGGGCCAGCCCCAGCATTTT	CASSQDPGGQPQHF
.	TRBJ1-6	TRBV4-1	.	TGCGCCAGCAGCCAAGGGGAGGGCAGGGGTCCAAGATATTCACCCCTCCACTTT	CASSQGEGRGPRYSPLHF
.	TRBJ2-5	TRBV7-2	.	TGTGCCAGCAGCCCCCAACGGGCCGGGGGTGAGACCCAGTACTTC	CASSPQRAGGETQYF
TRBD1	TRBJ1-5	TRBV7-9	.	TGTGCCAGCAGCTCCGACAGGGGTAATCAGCCCCAGCATTTT	CASSSDRGNQPQHF
TRBD1	TRBJ1-6	TRBV28	.	TGTGCCAGCAGTTCACCCGGGACAGGGGTTAATTCACCCCTCCACTTT	CASSSPGTGVNSPLHF
.	TRBJ1-6	TRBV15	many	TGTGCCACCAGCATCCAGCGGAGCCCTAATTCACCCCTCCACTTT	CATSIQRSPNSPLHF
TRBD1	TRBJ1-6	TRBV2	few	TGTGCCAGCAGTCTAGACAGGGGAGGTTCACCCCTCCACTTT	CASSLDRGGSPLHF
.	TRBJ1-1	TRBV28	.	TGTGCCAGCAGTGGATCGACAGGTTACATGAACACTGAAGCTTTCTTT	CASSGSTGYMNTEAFF
.	TRBJ1-3	TRBV5-4	.	TGTGCCAGCAGCCACCGACACCTAAACACCATATATTTT	CASSHRHLNTIYF
TRBD2	TRBJ2-1	TRBV24-1	.	TGTGCCACCAGTGACCCGGGGCGGGAGGGGCAGTTCTTC	CATSDPGREGQFF
TRBD1	TRBJ2-3	TRBV28	.	TGTGCCAGCAGTACCGCGACAGGGGGCACAGATACGCAGTATTTT	CASSTATGGTDTQYF
TRBD2	TRBJ2-2	TRBV4-3	.	TGCGCCAGCAGCCAAGAAGCAGCTAGCGGGGGGGTACGTTACACCGGGGAGCTGTTTTTT	CASSQEAASGGVRYTGELFF
TRBD2	TRBJ2-3	TRBV7-2	.	TGTGCCAGCAGCTTAGTCGGCGGGGGGGCCCCAGATACGCAGTATTTT	CASSLVGGGAPDTQYF
TRBD1	TRBJ2-7	TRBV6-5	.	TGTGCCAGCAGTTTGGACAGGGTCCACGAGCAGTACTTC	CASSLDRVHEQYF
.	TRBJ1-3	TRBV5-4	once	TGTGCCAGCAGCTTGGGTCGGGGCTCTGGAAACACCATATATTTT	CASSLGRGSGNTIYF
.	TRBJ2-5	TRBV6-5	.	TGTGCCAGCAGACCGCCAGGAGCGGAAGAGACCCAGTACTTC	CASRPPGAEETQYF
.	TRBJ1-4	TRBV28	.	TGTGCCAGCAGTTCCATAGGGGACTCAACTAATGAAAAACTGTTTTTT	CASSSIGDSTNEKLFF
TRBD2	TRBJ2-1	TRBV9	.	TGTGCCAGCAGCAGAGCCTCTAGCGGGCCCTACAATGAGCAGTTCTTC	CASSRASSGPYNEQFF
.	TRBJ1-1	TRBV3-1/TRBV3-2	.	TGTGCCAGCAGCCAAGGGGACTGGGAAGACACTGAAGCTTTCTTT	CASSQGDWEDTEAFF
.	TRBJ1-5	TRBV7-8	.	TGTGCCAGCAGCTCCACAGGGAGAGGGGTTGACAATCAGCCCCAGCATTTT	CASSSTGRGVDNQPQHF
TRBD2	TRBJ2-7	TRBV28	.	TGTGCCAGCAGGGAAGCGGGGGGGTCCTACGAGCAGTACTTC	CASREAGGSYEQYF
.	TRBJ2-3	TRBV6-5	few	TGTGCCAGCAGTTTTTATCTGGCGGCGCCAGATACGCAGTATTTT	CASSFYLAAPDTQYF
.	TRBJ1-2	TRBV19	.	TGTGCCAGCTCCTCGGGGGGCTACACCTTC	CASSSGGYTF
TRBD1	TRBJ2-7	TRBV5-6	once	TGTGCCAGCAGCCCTGGGCCGGGACAGGGATACTTTCCCTACGAGCAGTACTTC	CASSPGPGQGYFPYEQYF
.	TRBJ2-3	TRBV19	once	TGTGCCAGTAGTACCGGATATGGGCACACAGATACGCAGTATTTT	CASSTGYGHTDTQYF
TRBD1	TRBJ2-5	TRBV5-1	.	TGCGCCAGCAGCTTAACTACCGGGACAGGGACTGAGACCCAGTACTTC	CASSLTTGTGTETQYF
TRBD2	TRBJ2-7	TRBV9	.	TGTGCCAGCAGCCCGGGACTAGCGGGGCACTCCTACGAGCAGTACTTC	CASSPGLAGHSYEQYF
.	TRBJ2-5	TRBV28	.	TGTGCCAGCAGCTTGGGGACAATATTCCAAGAGACCCAGTACTTC	CASSLGTIFQETQYF
TRBD1	TRBJ2-2	TRBV6-5	.	TGTGCCAGCAGCCCGGACAGGGTCGTGGGATGGCTGTTTTTT	CASSPDRVVGWLFF
.	TRBJ2-3	TRBV4-1	few	TGCGCCAGCAGCCAGAGGGACTCAGACCCGGATACGCAGTATTTT	CASSQRDSDPDTQYF
.	TRBJ1-2	TRBV4-3	.	TGCGCCGCGTCCTCTTGGAGTTCTAACTATGGCTACACCTTC	CAASSWSSNYGYTF
.	TRBJ1-6	TRBV4-3	.	TGCGCCAGCAGTAGGCTAGATCCACCCCTCCACTTT	CASSRLDPPLHF
TRBD2	TRBJ2-7	TRBV6-5	.	TGTGCCAGCAGTTACCGGACTAGCTGGTTCTACGAGCAGTACTTC	CASSYRTSWFYEQYF
.	TRBJ1-3	TRBV14	.	TGTGCCAGCAGCCAAGAATTAACGGGGGTCGGAAACACCATATATTTT	CASSQELTGVGNTIYF
.	TRBJ1-2	TRBV30	.	TGTGCCTGGAGTGTAGTAGCCGGCTATGGCTACACCTTC	CAWSVVAGYGYTF
.	TRBJ2-1	TRBV7-3	.	TGTGCCAGCAGCTTAACCTTCAAGGGGGATGAGCAGTTCTTC	CASSLTFKGDEQFF
.	TRBJ1-2	TRBV24-1	.	TGTGCCACCAGTGATTTTTCGACAACCTATGGCTACACCTTC	CATSDFSTTYGYTF
TRBD2	TRBJ2-1	TRBV25-1	.	TGTGCCAGCAGTGAGGAGCGGGGGGGCGTTTACAATGAGCAGTTCTTC	CASSEERGGVYNEQFF
.	TRBJ1-3	TRBV7-6	.	TGTGCCAGCAGCTTAGCGCAAGGGAGGGGAAACACCATATATTTT	CASSLAQGRGNTIYF
.	TRBJ2-6	TRBV7-2	.	TGTGCCAGCAGCTTAATCCGAGACTATCCCTCTGGGGCCAACGTCCTGACTTTC	CASSLIRDYPSGANVLTF